These 9 T cell receptor beta chains were sequenced from one sample in a study of blood T cell repertoires in COVID-19 (dated by TCRdb to about 2020). Libraries were built with the immunoSEQ multiplex PCR assay. The clones in this table, taken by TCRdb from immuneACCESS, are in-frame only. Not every clone is retained; where verified, under half of the shortfall comes from an unresolved V gene, and the cause of the rest is unknown. The sample profile shows under 300,000 clones; more than 85% of them were found once. The top ten clonotypes cover about 7.1% of the sample. Sequencing was carried out using peripheral blood. Receptors originate from a woman in her seventies with active or convalescent COVID-19.

The chain recombines TRBV5-1 with TRBJ2-3; D is unresolved. CDR1 and CDR2 (germline): SGHRS, YFSETQ. This CDR3 has 14 amino acids. Between the trimmed V and J ends, which lost 0 bases and 6 bases, there was a span of 11 bases. The CDR3 spells CASSLAADLDTQYF. For the CDR3, the DNA is TGCGCCAGCAGCTTGGCCGCAGATTTGGATACGCAGTATTTT.

The chain couples TRBV5-6 to TRBJ1-4, with TRBD1 matching over 12 bases. CDR1 is SGHDT and CDR2 is YYEEEE in the germline V gene. This CDR3 has 18 residues. The junction had 13 bases not matched to a gene; V was cut back by 4 bases and J by 6 bases. The CDR3 reads CASSRGTGGVRWDEKLFF. The CDR3 DNA sequence: TGTGCCAGCAGCCGCGGGACAGGGGGCGTTAGGTGGGATGAAAAACTGTTTTTT.

The chain is built from TRBV2 and TRBJ1-5; TRBD1 matches at 7 bases. CDR1 SNHLY and CDR2 FYNNEI come from the germline V gene. CDR3 length: 13 amino acids. Trimming cost V 6 bases and J 6 bases; bases outside gene matches: 5. The CDR3 sequence: CASSDRESQPQHF. The CDR3 DNA sequence: TGTGCCAGCAGCGACAGGGAGTCTCAGCCCCAGCATTTT.

The chain is built from TRBV10-3 and TRBJ1-6; 10 bases are shared with TRBD1. CDR1 is ENHRY, CDR2 SYGVKD, per germline. The CDR3 length is 13 residues. V gave up 10 bases and J gave up 11 bases; unmatched junction bases: 8. This chain's CDR3 is CATGTGERAPLHF. The DNA of the CDR3 is TGTGCCACCGGGACAGGGGAAAGAGCACCCCTCCACTTT.

This clone was found once. This chain uses TRBV7-4 with TRBJ1-4; weak D call: TRBD1 (6 bases). The length of the CDR3 is 18 residues. Trimming stripped 3 bases from V and 8 bases from J, with 25 bases between. Per the germline V gene, CDR1 is SGHVT and CDR2 is SQSDAQ. CDR3 loop: CASSLCEWWGQIKEKLFF. Here the CDR3 DNA reads TGTGCCAGCAGCTTGTGCGAATGGTGGGGACAAATAAAAGAAAAACTGTTTTTT.

This clone was seen only a few times. V gene TRBV6-5 combines with J gene TRBJ2-2; D unclear. The CDR3 is 15 amino acids. V was shortened by 0 bases and J by 1 base, with 6 bases between the two germline ends. Germline V gene data show CDR1 as MNHEY and CDR2 as SVGAGI. The CDR3 region is CASSYSPGNTGELFF. The CDR3 DNA is TGTGCCAGCAGTTACTCCCCCGGGAACACCGGGGAGCTGTTTTTT.

The chain has TRBV11-3 and TRBJ1-3; D is uncertain. The CDR3 length is 16 residues. Trimming shortened V by 0 bases and J by 0 bases, and 9 bases separated the two germline ends. The germline V gene encodes CDR1 SGHNT and CDR2 YENEEA. CDR3 sequence reads: CASSLDGSFSGNTIYF. CDR3 in DNA: TGTGCCAGCAGCTTAGATGGCTCTTTCTCTGGAAACACCATATATTTT.

In the case of this clone: Compared with germline, one end of the junction differs, possibly owing to a read error. The chain links TRBV27 to TRBJ1-3, with a weak D call TRBD1 (5 bases). Germline CDR1 and CDR2: MNHEY and SMNVEV (reference sequence). The CDR3 is 14 amino acids. This CDR3 is CASSLWGSGNTIYF. The CDR3 DNA reads TGTGCCAGCAGTTTATGGGGCTCTGGGAACACCATATATTTT.

This clone was counted only a few times. V usage is TRBV10-3 and J usage is TRBJ1-4; 11 nucleotides line up with TRBD1. The CDR3 has 16 residues. From germline, CDR1 is ENHRY and CDR2 SYGVKD. V lost 7 bases and J lost 0; bases outside the gene matches: 4. Written as DNA, the CDR3 is TGTGCCATCACCATGGACAGGGGGCCAACTAATGAAAAACTGTTTTTT. Amino acids: CAITMDRGPTNEKLFF.